Presented here are 23 T cell receptor beta chains from one specimen sequenced in a study of blood T cell repertoires in COVID-19. Sequenced by immunoSEQ multiplex PCR; TCRdb stores in-frame clones only, minus some. The sample shows 200,000 to 300,000 clones, about 82% of them seen only once. Sequenced input: peripheral blood. These receptors were taken from a man aged 80 or over with acute or convalescent COVID-19.

The chain uses TRBV19 and TRBJ2-2; 9 bases align to TRBD1. The V segment lost 2 bases and the J segment 6 bases; nucleotides outside the gene matches: 4. The length of the CDR3 is 15 residues. Germline assignment: CDR1 LNHDA and CDR2 SQIVND (reference sequence). Here the CDR3 reads CASSIRRTGAGELFF. The CDR3 region has the DNA TGTGCCAGTAGTATAAGGAGGACAGGGGCCGGGGAGCTGTTTTTT.

The chain couples TRBV9 to TRBJ1-2; 10 nucleotides match TRBD1. This CDR3 is built from 16 residues. From germline, CDR1 is SGDLS and CDR2 YYNGEE. After removal of 3 bases from V and 7 bases from J, the junction contained 12 bases not matched to a gene. CDR3 in amino acids: CASSALDRGFSSGYTF. The CDR3 nucleotides are TGTGCCAGCAGCGCTTTGGACAGGGGGTTTTCGAGTGGCTACACCTTC.

The chain couples TRBV2 to TRBJ1-1, with D perhaps matching TRBD1 (6 bases). Germline V gene lookup returns CDR1 SNHLY and CDR2 FYNNEI. The length of the CDR3 is 14 residues. The V and J ends lost 4 bases and 6 bases respectively, with 15 bases between them. The CDR3 DNA follows: TGTGCCAGCAGTGGCGCTACAGGGCGCTCTGAAGCTTTCTTT. Translating gives CASSGATGRSEAFF.

This clone was seen a handful of times. The gene calls are TRBV28 and TRBJ1-6, with D perhaps matching TRBD1 (6 bases). The V gene lost 6 bases and the J gene lost 6 bases, with 18 bases spanning the gap. The CDR3 contains 16 residues. Germline V gene lookup returns CDR1 MDHEN and CDR2 SYDVKM. CDR3 region: CASSPEQGLGNSPLHF. The CDR3 bases are TGTGCCAGCAGCCCAGAACAGGGTTTGGGTAATTCACCCCTCCACTTT.

Concerning this clone itself: Other nucleotide sequences in the sample specify the same CDR3. The V and J genes are TRBV5-6 and TRBJ2-6; D gene uncertain. This CDR3 has 15 amino acids. Trimming left V 2 bases short and J 2 bases short, with 8 bases between. Germline loops: CDR1 SGHDT, CDR2 YYEEEE. CDR3 protein: CASSFRVAGANVLTF. The CDR3, as DNA: TGTGCCAGCAGCTTCCGGGTGGCTGGGGCCAACGTCCTGACTTTC.

This chain connects TRBV6-2 or TRBV6-3 to TRBJ2-7; 8 bases are a match to TRBD2. CDR1 is MNHEY and CDR2 is SVGEGT in the germline V gene. CDR3 length equals 17 residues. The ends lost 0 bases at V and 3 bases at J; junction bases unmatched: 10. The CDR3 sequence is CASSYSLAGTTDYEQYF. CDR3 bases: TGTGCCAGCAGTTACTCTTTAGCGGGAACCACCGACTACGAGCAGTACTTC.

The chain recombines TRBV27 with TRBJ1-5, with 7 nucleotides matching TRBD1. Trimming cost V 3 bases and J 6 bases; bases outside gene matches: 5. This CDR3 is built from 14 residues. CDR1 is MNHEY, CDR2 SMNVEV, per germline (reference sequence). The CDR3 sequence is CASSLRGRGQPQHF. Written as DNA, the CDR3 is TGTGCCAGCAGTTTGAGGGGGCGGGGTCAGCCCCAGCATTTT.

The gene calls are TRBV28 and TRBJ2-7, with D possibly being TRBD1 (6 bases). CDR3 size: 14 residues. CDR1 MDHEN and CDR2 SYDVKM come from the germline V gene. Trimming took off 7 bases at V and 2 bases at J, with 15 bases between the two ends. CDR3 DNA sequence: TGTGCCAGCAAACGAACGGACAGTCCCTACGAGCAGTACTTC. This gives the protein CASKRTDSPYEQYF.

The chain couples TRBV7-3 to TRBJ2-3, with D possibly being TRBD2 (6 bases). CDR3 length equals 13 residues. Trimming took off 4 bases at V and 5 bases at J, with 10 bases between the two ends. Germline CDR1 is SGHTA and CDR2 is FQGTGA. The CDR3 sequence: CASSSSGRDTQYF. CDR3 coding DNA: TGTGCCAGCAGCTCAAGCGGGCGAGATACGCAGTATTTT.

The table lists this clone with a few counts. The J gene is TRBJ1-2, the V gene TRBV6-5; D not certain. CDR1 MNHEY and CDR2 SVGAGI come from the germline V gene. V shed 0 bases and J shed 5 bases, with 7 bases lying between them. CDR3 length equals 13 residues. DNA for the CDR3: TGTGCCAGCAGTTACTCAGCAGGTTATGGCTACACCTTC. Translation gives CASSYSAGYGYTF.

The V call is TRBV3-1 (or the pseudogene TRBV3-2), the J call TRBJ1-1; D is unresolved. With 4 bases removed from V and 4 bases from J, the gap between germline ends came to 16 bases. The CDR3 covers 15 residues. Germline lookup yields CDR1 LGHDT and CDR2 YNNKEL (reference sequence). The CDR3 sequence: CASSRYGSGGTEAFF. CDR3 DNA: TGTGCCAGCAGCCGCTACGGTAGCGGAGGCACTGAAGCTTTCTTT.

This chain links TRBV6-5 with TRBJ1-1, with D possibly TRBD1 on 6 matching bases. The ends were cut back, 2 bases at V and 5 bases at J, with 9 bases in the middle. The CDR3 covers 13 residues. The germline gives CDR1 MNHEY, CDR2 SVGAGI. The CDR3 is CASSYATGTEAFF. CDR3 nucleotides: TGTGCCAGCAGTTACGCTACAGGGACTGAAGCTTTCTTT.

The chain joins TRBV5-1 to TRBJ1-2; a possible D gene is TRBD1 (6 bases). The ends were cut back, 6 bases at V and 8 bases at J, with 14 bases in the middle. Germline CDR1 SGHRS, CDR2 YFSETQ. The CDR3 runs to 12 residues. Written as DNA, the CDR3 is TGCGCCAGCACCCTCGGGGGGCGAGGCTACACCTTC. This encodes CASTLGGRGYTF.

This clone was picked up one time. This chain joins TRBV6-2 or TRBV6-3 and TRBJ2-3, with D perhaps matching TRBD1 (6 bases). This CDR3 is built from 13 residues. In germline, CDR1 is MNHEY, CDR2 SVGEGT. Deletions cut 6 bases from V and 3 bases from J, with 10 bases between. CDR3 coding DNA: TGTGCCAGCAGCTCAGGGGCGACAGATACGCAGTATTTT. Its translation: CASSSGATDTQYF.

V gene TRBV20-1 combines with J gene TRBJ2-5; D unclear. The CDR3 extends over 14 amino acids. Trimming removed 3 bases at V and 5 bases at J, with 16 bases between. Germline V lookup: CDR1 DFQATT, CDR2 SNEGSKA (reference sequence). CDR3 sequence: CSASSVGTSETQYF. CDR3 DNA sequence: TGCAGTGCTAGTAGTGTTGGTACATCGGAGACCCAGTACTTC.

This rearrangement joins TRBV5-1 to TRBJ2-5; a weak D match, TRBD2 (5 bases). Germline CDR1 SGHRS, CDR2 YFSETQ. The germline V and J ends were trimmed by 5 bases and 5 bases, with 13 bases remaining between them. The CDR3 runs to 13 residues. CDR3 in amino acids: CASSKGSGETQYF. The CDR3 DNA sequence: TGCGCCAGCAGTAAGGGTTCGGGGGAGACCCAGTACTTC.

The chain joins TRBV18 to TRBJ1-1; D possibly corresponds to TRBD1 (5 bases). CDR3 length: 12 amino acids. The germline V and J ends were trimmed by 1 base and 7 bases, with 7 bases remaining between them. Germline-derived CDR1 and CDR2 are KGHSH and LQKENI. CDR3 amino acids: CASSPQGNEAFF. The CDR3 DNA reads as TGTGCCAGCTCACCACAGGGGAATGAAGCTTTCTTT. Using reference TRBV18 and TRBJ1-1 for the parts outside the CDR3, the full variable domain is NAGVMQNPRHLVRRRGQEARLRCSPMKGHSHVYWYRQLPEEGLKFMVYLQKENIIDESGMPKERFSAEFPKEGPSILRIQQVVRGDSAAYFCASSPQGNEAFFGQGTRLTVV.

The V call is TRBV18, the J call TRBJ1-4; D ambiguous. The V gene's germline CDR1 is KGHSH and CDR2 LQKENI. The CDR3 totals 15 residues. V shed 0 bases and J shed 11 bases, with 16 bases lying between them. The CDR3 sequence: CASSPPMTASRKLFF. As DNA, the CDR3 is TGTGCCAGCTCACCACCGATGACCGCCTCTAGGAAACTGTTTTTT.

This clone was detected once. J is TRBJ2-2 and V is TRBV7-2, with 8 positions matching TRBD2. Per the germline V gene, CDR1 is SGHTA and CDR2 is FQGNSA. The V segment lost 3 bases and the J segment 7 bases; nucleotides outside the gene matches: 10. The CDR3 is made up of 16 amino acids. The CDR3 sequence: CASSFRRAGVGGELFF. The CDR3 DNA sequence: TGTGCCAGCAGCTTCCGAAGAGCGGGAGTTGGCGGGGAGCTGTTTTTT.

The chain's CDR3 is CASSPRTGKRDYGYTF. CDR3 in DNA: TGTGCCAGTAGTCCCCGTACAGGGAAAAGGGACTATGGCTACACCTTC. This sequence joins TRBV19 and TRBJ1-2, with D perhaps TRBD1 (6 bases). The CDR3 length is 16 residues. Per the germline V gene, CDR1 is LNHDA and CDR2 is SQIVND (reference sequence). Trimming removed 5 bases at V and 3 bases at J, with 19 bases between. Combining the CDR3 with reference TRBV19 and TRBJ1-2 gives the whole variable domain DGGITQSPKYLFRKEGQNVTLSCEQNLNHDAMYWYRQDPGQGLRLIYYSQIVNDFQKGDIAEGYSVSREKKESFPLTVTSAQKNPTAFYLCASSPRTGKRDYGYTFGSGTRLTVV.

The V gene is TRBV14, the J gene TRBJ1-1; weak D call: TRBD1 (6 bases). Germline-derived CDR1 and CDR2 are SGHDN and FVKESK. The CDR3 spans 12 residues. V shed 5 bases and J shed 4 bases, with 8 bases lying between them. CDR3 bases: TGTGCCAGCAGCGTACAGGGCACTGAAGCTTTCTTT. Protein sequence: CASSVQGTEAFF.

This CDR3 reads CASSLVAGMTFF. CDR3 sequence (DNA): TGTGCCAGCAGTTTAGTCGCAGGGATGACTTTCTTT. V is TRBV12-3 or TRBV12-4 and J is TRBJ1-1, with TRBD1 as a possible D gene (5 bases). The CDR3 runs to 12 residues. V lost 1 base and J 12 bases, leaving 12 bases between the germline ends.

This clone was observed a few times. The J gene is TRBJ1-2, the V gene TRBV19; 11 positions agree with TRBD1. The V and J ends lost 5 bases and 4 bases, in that order; junction bases with no gene match: 6. The CDR3 contains 15 residues. Germline CDR1 is LNHDA and CDR2 is SQIVND (reference sequence). CDR3 nucleotide sequence: TGTGCCAGTAGTGCCGGACAGGGGGCGTTCTATGGCTACACCTTC. Residues: CASSAGQGAFYGYTF.